This TCR beta chain was identified during a study of cytomegalovirus exposure and HLA in healthy donors. Vbeta (60) and Jbeta (13) primers were used in the PCR. Measured with immunoSEQ multiplex PCR; TCRdb has only the in-frame clones, and not every one. The sample lists around 100,000 clones; 75% to 85% were seen once. The sequence came from a female donor in good health and CMV-seropositive. The sample comprised PBMCs.

Here the CDR3 reads CASSLAPTALNNEQFF. The CDR3 coding sequence is TGTGCCAGCAGCTTGGCACCCACTGCTCTAAACAATGAGCAGTTCTTC. The genes are TRBV5-4 and TRBJ2-1; D not certain. Germline V gene data show CDR1 as SGHNT and CDR2 as YYREEE (reference sequence). V dropped 0 bases and J dropped 5 bases, with 15 bases sitting between them. There are 16 residues in the CDR3.